Below, 27 T cell receptor beta chains from the same sample are listed, as sequenced in a study of molecular identifiers for immune sequencing clone quantification. TCRdb processed the PCR reads anew with MiXCR; each CDR3 protein has one entry. This table has some 590,000 distinct CDR3 sequences, about 25% appearing once. Sequenced input: naive CD8+ T cells from blood, with Jurkat cell RNA spiked in. Subset reported: FACS-sorted CD8+CD4-CCR7+CD45RA+ naive T cells. All receptors derive from a human donor in good health. Some libraries in this study had Jurkat cell RNA spiked in.

This clonotype was found a few times. The chain carries TRBV12-3 or TRBV12-4 and TRBJ2-5; perhaps D is TRBD1 or TRBD2 (6 bases each). The CDR3 covers 14 residues. Trimming left V 3 bases short and J 4 bases short, with 12 bases between. The CDR3 coding sequence is TGTGCCAGCAGTTTTTGGGGGGCTGGAGAGACCCAGTACTTC. Its protein is CASSFWGAGETQYF.

This clonotype has at least ten counts. The DNA of the CDR3 is TGTGCCAGCAGCAAGGGGAATCAGCCCCAGCATTTT. This encodes CASSKGNQPQHF. V usage is TRBV7-9 and J usage is TRBJ1-5; the D gene is possibly TRBD1 (5 bases). V gave up 5 bases and J gave up 4 bases, with 6 bases separating them. The V gene's germline CDR1 is SEHNR and CDR2 FQNEAQ (reference sequence). This CDR3 is 12 amino acids long.

The table lists this clonotype with many counts. The chain is built from TRBV12-3 or TRBV12-4 and TRBJ2-1; a weak D match, TRBD2 (5 bases). The CDR3 is 13 residues long. The V end lost 5 bases, the J end lost 12 bases, and 17 bases lay between the germline ends. The CDR3: CASSPPGDLGQFF. The CDR3 DNA is TGTGCCAGCAGTCCTCCCGGGGATCTTGGGCAGTTCTTC.

The rearrangement links TRBV7-8 to TRBJ2-7, with a weak D call TRBD2 (6 bases). Trimming took 5 bases from V and 9 from J, leaving 14 bases between them. The CDR3 length is 12 residues. Germline loops: CDR1 SGHVS, CDR2 FQNEAQ. CDR3 DNA: TGTGCCAGCAGCAAAGCGGGCAACGCGCAGTACTTC. Translation gives CASSKAGNAQYF.

This clonotype showed up many times. CDR3 loop: CASSPDRLGQLMNTEAFF. CDR3 in DNA: TGTGCCAGCTCACCCGACCGATTAGGACAGCTCATGAACACTGAAGCTTTCTTT. The chain joins TRBV18 to TRBJ1-1; possibly TRBD1 for D (6 bases). The germline gives CDR1 KGHSH, CDR2 LQKENI. CDR3 size: 18 residues. Trimming took off 3 bases at V and 0 bases at J, with 20 bases between the two ends.

This clonotype was recorded many times. The J gene is TRBJ1-1, the V gene TRBV29-1; D not resolved. This CDR3 region has 13 residues. From germline, CDR1 is SQVTM and CDR2 ANQGSEA. The V end lost 1 base, the J end lost 0 bases, and 6 bases lay between the germline ends. The CDR3 DNA sequence: TGCAGCGTTGAAGCCCGAATGAACACTGAAGCTTTCTTT. Translation gives CSVEARMNTEAFF. Combining the CDR3 with reference TRBV29-1 and TRBJ1-1 gives the whole variable domain SAVISQKPSRDICQRGTSLTIQCQVDSQVTMMFWYRQQPGQSLTLIATANQGSEATYESGFVIDKFPISRPNLTFSTLTVSNMSPEDSSIYLCSVEARMNTEAFFGQGTRLTVV.

The chain is built from TRBV5-6 and TRBJ1-6; 8 nucleotides agree with TRBD1. Germline CDR1 reads SGHDT; CDR2 reads YYEEEE. The V segment lost 4 bases and the J segment 9 bases; nucleotides outside the gene matches: 6. This CDR3 comprises 14 residues. CDR3: CASSPTGVASPLHF. DNA for the CDR3: TGTGCCAGCAGCCCGACAGGGGTCGCTTCACCCCTCCACTTT.

V gene TRBV30 combines with J gene TRBJ1-6; D possibly corresponds to TRBD1 (6 bases). From germline, CDR1 is GTSNPN and CDR2 SVGIG (reference sequence). With 3 bases removed from V and 6 bases from J, the gap between germline ends came to 18 bases. The CDR3 loop spans 16 amino acids. The CDR3 is CAWRYPAGHSNSPLHF. Written as DNA, the CDR3 is TGTGCCTGGAGATATCCGGCGGGACATAGTAATTCACCCCTCCACTTT.

This clonotype was detected many times. This chain connects TRBV5-1 to TRBJ2-5; D is unclear. The germline V gene has CDR1 SGHRS and CDR2 YFSETQ. Trimming removed 0 bases from V and 5 bases from J, with 8 bases in between. The CDR3 consists of 13 residues. The CDR3 sequence: CASSLERWETQYF. For the CDR3, the DNA is TGCGCCAGCAGCTTGGAGCGCTGGGAGACCCAGTACTTC.

This chain connects TRBV7-3 to TRBJ2-1; possible D gene TRBD2, 6 bases. Germline lookup yields CDR1 SGHTA and CDR2 FQGTGA. This CDR3 has 17 residues. Trimming cost V 5 bases and J 0 bases, with 17 bases left between them. CDR3 sequence reads: CASSQKVAENSYNEQFF. In nucleotides, the CDR3 is TGTGCCAGCAGCCAAAAGGTAGCGGAAAACTCCTACAATGAGCAGTTCTTC.

The chain recombines TRBV19 with TRBJ1-5; D unclear. Trimming pared 5 bases from V and 1 base from J, leaving 12 bases between. From germline, CDR1 is LNHDA and CDR2 SQIVND (reference sequence). This CDR3 has 15 residues. This chain's CDR3 is CASSFGSRSNQPQHF. CDR3 sequence (DNA): TGTGCCAGTAGTTTTGGGAGCAGGAGCAATCAGCCCCAGCATTTT.

This clonotype was counted many times. This chain uses TRBV18 with TRBJ2-5, with TRBD1 matching 9 bases. The germline V gene encodes CDR1 KGHSH and CDR2 LQKENI. The CDR3 is 16 amino acids. V shed 2 bases, J shed 4 bases, and the junction held 8 bases outside the gene matches. DNA of the CDR3: TGTGCCAGCTCACCAAAGAAGACAGGGGGATTAGAGACCCAGTACTTC. Translated: CASSPKKTGGLETQYF.

The genes are TRBV30 and TRBJ1-1, with TRBD1 matching over 9 bases. This CDR3 contains 16 residues. V lost 4 bases to trimming and J lost 1 base; unmatched junction nucleotides: 10. Germline V gene sequence: CDR1 GTSNPN, CDR2 SVGIG (reference sequence). The CDR3 DNA sequence: TGTGCCTGGACCCCACCCTACAGGGGGCAGAACACTGAAGCTTTCTTT. Its translation: CAWTPPYRGQNTEAFF.

This clonotype was observed a handful of times. V gene TRBV7-9 combines with J gene TRBJ1-1; possible D gene TRBD1, 5 bases. The CDR3 extends over 16 amino acids. V lost 3 bases and J lost 0, with 14 bases in between. CDR1 and CDR2 (germline): SEHNR, FQNEAQ (reference sequence). DNA of the CDR3: TGTGCCAGCAGCTTCTCTTCCGGGGGGATGAACACTGAAGCTTTCTTT. Translated, it gives CASSFSSGGMNTEAFF.

The table lists this clonotype with many counts. The rearrangement uses TRBV6-1 and TRBJ1-1; D gene ambiguous. Trimming shortened V by 3 bases and J by 4 bases, and 18 bases separated the two germline ends. This CDR3 region has 16 residues. CDR1 and CDR2 (germline): MNHNS, SASEGT. CDR3 DNA: TGTGCCAGCAGTGACAATTCAGTCATTTGGGCCACTGAAGCTTTCTTT. Protein sequence: CASSDNSVIWATEAFF.

There are many counts of this clonotype. CDR3 bases: TGTGCCAGCAGCTTACTAGCGGGGGGGGCCACAGATACGCAGTATTTT. Its protein product is CASSLLAGGATDTQYF. The rearrangement uses TRBV7-8 and TRBJ2-3; TRBD2 agrees at 12 bases. J lost 2 bases, V lost 2 bases, and 2 bases had no gene match. This CDR3 is built from 16 residues. Germline CDR1 reads SGHVS; CDR2 reads FQNEAQ.

In its sample, this clonotype was seen many times. The DNA for the CDR3 is TGTGCCAGCAGCGTAGGGACGATGGACACTGAAGCTTTCTTT. Protein product: CASSVGTMDTEAFF. The chain couples TRBV9 to TRBJ1-1; unclear D gene. This CDR3 comprises 14 residues. Trimming took off 0 bases at V and 3 bases at J, with 9 bases between the two ends. In germline, CDR1 is SGDLS, CDR2 YYNGEE.

Turning to this clonotype: Mismatch with germline at one junction end may stem from a read error. V usage is TRBV6-2 or TRBV6-3 and J usage is TRBJ1-1; 9 bases are shared with TRBD1. CDR1 is MNHEY, CDR2 SVGEGT, per germline. This CDR3 is built from 17 residues. In DNA, the CDR3 is TGTGTCAGCAGTTACTCGAATCCGGGACAGGGGAACACTGAAGCTTTCTTT. This sequence encodes CVSSYSNPGQGNTEAFF.

This clonotype was observed at least ten times. The rearrangement joins TRBV30 to TRBJ2-1; D is uncertain. Germline CDR1 and CDR2: GTSNPN and SVGIG (reference sequence). The CDR3 sequence is 13 residues long. V gave up 1 base and J gave up 8 bases, with 12 bases separating them. CDR3 region: CAWSDFLGYEQFF. CDR3 DNA: TGTGCCTGGAGTGACTTCCTCGGCTATGAGCAGTTCTTC.

This clonotype has a count of ten or more. V is TRBV20-1 and J is TRBJ2-5; D unresolved. The CDR3 contains 14 residues. The ends were cut back, 2 bases at V and 4 bases at J, with 14 bases in the middle. Germline values: CDR1 DFQATT, CDR2 SNEGSKA (reference sequence). CDR3 DNA sequence: TGCAGTGCTAGACTGCCGATTTATTCAGAGACCCAGTACTTC. Translating it yields CSARLPIYSETQYF.

This clonotype was seen only a few times. The junction shows a germline mismatch at one end, possibly a read error. The chain couples TRBV6-5 to TRBJ1-1; D possibly corresponds to TRBD1 (6 bases). CDR1 is MNHEY, CDR2 SVGAGI, per germline. The length of the CDR3 is 15 residues. DNA of the CDR3: TGTGCCAGCAGTTACTCACAGGGACCGAACGCTGAAGCTTTCTTT. It yields the protein CASSYSQGPNAEAFF.

The chain links TRBV5-1 to TRBJ2-7, with 7 bases lining up with TRBD2. The germline gives CDR1 SGHRS, CDR2 YFSETQ. V lost 7 bases, J lost 6 bases, and 7 bases stayed unmatched. The CDR3 has 12 residues. In nucleotides, the CDR3 is TGCGCCAGCGGGAGGTCTAGCGGCGAGCAGTACTTC. Its protein product is CASGRSSGEQYF.

This chain connects TRBV3-2 to TRBJ1-5; the table's D gene call, TRBD1, was not cross checked with the DNA. TRBV3-2 is marked as a pseudogene. The CDR3 extends over 16 amino acids. DNA of the CDR3: TGTGCCAGCAGCCCGCCGGGACCTCAAAGGGATCAGCCCCAGCATTTT. It codes for CASSPPGPQRDQPQHF.

Regarding this clonotype: The junction shows a germline mismatch at one end, possibly a read error. The V call is TRBV30, the J call TRBJ2-3; a weak D match, TRBD2 (6 bases). The CDR3 loop spans 14 amino acids. Germline V gene sequence: CDR1 GTSNPN, CDR2 SVGIG (reference sequence). The CDR3 here is CAWSVRGSPIDSVF. CDR3 coding DNA: TGTGCCTGGAGTGTACGGGGGTCCCCAATTGACTCCGTTTTT.

The chain links TRBV4-3 to TRBJ2-2; no reliable D call. Trimming took off 11 bases at V and 2 bases at J, with 15 bases between the two ends. This CDR3 has 14 residues. Germline V gene sequence: CDR1 LGHNA, CDR2 YSLEER. CDR3 sequence reads: CALRPERNTGELFF. In DNA form, the CDR3 reads TGCGCCCTTAGGCCGGAGCGAAACACCGGGGAGCTGTTTTTT.

In its sample, this clonotype was seen a few times. This chain joins TRBV19 and TRBJ2-2; D may match TRBD1 or TRBD2 (6 bases each). V gave up 1 base and J gave up 4 bases, with 16 bases separating them. The germline V gene has CDR1 LNHDA and CDR2 SQIVND (reference sequence). The length of the CDR3 is 17 residues. This CDR3 is CASSIGTRGRSTGELFF. The CDR3 DNA sequence: TGTGCCAGTAGTATAGGGACACGGGGGCGCAGCACCGGGGAGCTGTTTTTT.

This clonotype was recorded at least ten times. In DNA form, the CDR3 reads TGTGCCAGTAGTATATGGATCAACACTGAAGCTTTCTTT. This codes for CASSIWINTEAFF. The rearrangement joins TRBV19 to TRBJ1-1; D gene unclear. V was trimmed by 2 bases and J by 2 bases, leaving 6 bases between them. CDR1 is LNHDA and CDR2 is SQIVND in the germline V gene (reference sequence). This CDR3 contains 13 residues.